What follows are 16 T cell receptor beta chains derived from one specimen sequenced in a study of blood T cell repertoires in COVID-19. Repertoires were generated with immunoSEQ multiplex PCR, while TCRdb's copy carries only in-frame clones and drops some. The sample holds a few hundred thousand clones, just under 90% seen once. Input material: PBMCs or T cells enriched from blood (not recorded which). The receptors were sampled from a young man who had recovered from COVID-19.

This clone was recorded only once. V is TRBV4-3 and J is TRBJ1-2; weak D call: TRBD1 (5 bases). Germline CDR1 reads LGHNA; CDR2 reads YSLEER. Trimming took off 2 bases at V and 2 bases at J, with 6 bases between the two ends. This CDR3 contains 13 residues. The DNA of the CDR3 is TGCGCCAGCAGCCAAACAGGAAACTATGGCTACACCTTC. This gives the protein CASSQTGNYGYTF.

This chain links TRBV30 with TRBJ2-2; 12 positions match TRBD1. The CDR3 spans 16 residues. V shed 1 base, J shed 3 bases, and the junction held 3 bases outside the gene matches. The germline V gene has CDR1 GTSNPN and CDR2 SVGIG (reference sequence). The CDR3 region is CAWSGDRGLYTGELFF. The CDR3 bases are TGTGCCTGGAGTGGGGACAGGGGGCTGTACACCGGGGAGCTGTTTTTT.

This chain joins TRBV7-9 and TRBJ1-2, with 7 bases identical to TRBD1. The J segment lost 5 bases and the V segment lost 2 bases, leaving 2 bases of the junction unmatched. CDR1 and CDR2 from the germline V gene are SEHNR and FQNEAQ (reference sequence). The CDR3 runs to 13 residues. Here the CDR3 reads CASSLLQGYGYTF. CDR3 in DNA: TGTGCCAGCAGCTTACTACAGGGGTATGGCTACACCTTC.

The rearrangement uses TRBV5-1 and TRBJ2-7; 10 bases align to TRBD1. The CDR3 runs 15 residues. Trimming took 5 bases from V and 5 from J; bases not matched to a gene: 10. Germline CDR1 SGHRS, CDR2 YFSETQ. As DNA, the CDR3 is TGCGCCAGCAGAAATCAAGGGACAGGGGTCCACGAGCAGTACTTC. Protein sequence: CASRNQGTGVHEQYF.

J is TRBJ1-5 and V is TRBV24-1, with a possible D match to TRBD1 (5 bases). Germline CDR1 and CDR2: KGHDR and SFDVKD. The CDR3 length is 15 residues. The ends were cut back, 4 bases at V and 10 bases at J, with 19 bases in the middle. In DNA, the CDR3 is TGTGCCACCAGTGAAAGGGGCAGGGCCCCTTTTCCCCAGCATTTT. Translated: CATSERGRAPFPQHF.

V is TRBV15 and J is TRBJ2-7; tentative D call: TRBD2 (5 bases). Trimming took 1 base from V and 1 from J, leaving 17 bases between them. The CDR3 loop spans 17 amino acids. From germline, CDR1 is LNHNV and CDR2 YYDKDF (reference sequence). CDR3 bases: TGTGCCACCAGCAGAGGGGGTCCACTGGGAGTTTCCTACGAGCAGTACTTC. Translation: CATSRGGPLGVSYEQYF.

This chain connects TRBV10-2 to TRBJ1-6; 8 positions agree with TRBD1. The CDR3 is 17 amino acids. The germline CDR1 and CDR2 sequences are WSHSY and SAAADI. Unmatched junction bases numbered 7, after V lost 5 bases and J lost 1 base. The CDR3 is CASSPATGGSYNSPLHF. The CDR3 DNA reads TGCGCCAGCAGTCCAGCCACAGGGGGATCCTATAATTCACCCCTCCACTTT.

The rearrangement joins TRBV10-3 to TRBJ2-7, with 11 nucleotides matching TRBD2. The V gene's germline CDR1 is ENHRY and CDR2 SYGVKD. CDR3 size: 14 residues. The ends lost 10 bases at V and 0 bases at J; junction bases unmatched: 5. The CDR3 nucleotides are TGTGCCACAAATAGCGGGAGGGACTCCTACGAGCAGTACTTC. As protein: CATNSGRDSYEQYF.

The rearrangement links TRBV3-1 (or the pseudogene TRBV3-2) to TRBJ2-6; 11 bases align to TRBD1. J lost 0 bases, V lost 5 bases, and 12 bases had no gene match. This CDR3 region has 20 residues. In germline, CDR1 is LGHDT, CDR2 YNNKEL (reference sequence). The CDR3 sequence: CASSSMFAGTGGSGANVLTF. CDR3 DNA: TGTGCCAGCAGCTCAATGTTTGCCGGGACAGGGGGCTCTGGGGCCAACGTCCTGACTTTC.

The chain employs TRBV10-1 and TRBJ2-5, with a tentative D call TRBD1 (6 bases). The CDR3 runs 15 residues. Trimming shortened V by 2 bases and J by 5 bases, and 15 bases separated the two germline ends. The germline gives CDR1 WNHNN, CDR2 SYGVQD (reference sequence). In DNA form, the CDR3 reads TGCGCCAGCAGTGAGAAACAGGGCTTTGCGGAGACCCAGTACTTC. This translates into CASSEKQGFAETQYF.

This sequence joins TRBV3-1 (or the pseudogene TRBV3-2) and TRBJ2-1, with D uncertain. The CDR3 is 12 residues long. The germline V gene encodes CDR1 LGHDT and CDR2 YNNKEL (reference sequence). V was clipped by 6 bases and J by 6 bases, with 9 bases between them. The CDR3, as DNA: TGTGCCAGCAGACGAGCTGGCAATGAGCAGTTCTTC. Translation gives CASRRAGNEQFF.

The count of this clone is one. This chain uses TRBV27 with TRBJ2-7; TRBD1 aligns across 7 bases. Germline-derived CDR1 and CDR2 are MNHEY and SMNVEV (reference sequence). The CDR3 has 14 amino acids. V gave up 6 bases and J gave up 7 bases; unmatched junction bases: 12. CDR3 nucleotides: TGTGCCAGCAGCCCATTAGGGGGCTTGGGGGAGCAGTACTTC. Protein sequence: CASSPLGGLGEQYF.

The V and J genes are TRBV15 and TRBJ2-7; D possibly corresponds to TRBD2 (6 bases). The V end was cut by 3 bases, the J end by 3 bases, with 12 bases between. CDR1 is LNHNV and CDR2 is YYDKDF in the germline V gene (reference sequence). The CDR3 extends over 14 amino acids. The CDR3 region has the DNA TGTGCCACCAGCAGTACAGGACTATACTACGAGCAGTACTTC. As protein: CATSSTGLYYEQYF.

This sequence joins TRBV10-3 and TRBJ1-5; 8 bases are shared with TRBD1. The CDR3 is 17 amino acids. Per the germline V gene, CDR1 is ENHRY and CDR2 is SYGVKD. V was clipped by 2 bases and J by 0 bases; unmatched bases: 6. This CDR3 is CAISENRGGLSNQPQHF. The CDR3 region has the DNA TGTGCCATCAGTGAGAACAGGGGGGGCCTTAGCAATCAGCCCCAGCATTTT.

V usage is TRBV30 and J usage is TRBJ2-3, with 8 positions matching TRBD2. CDR1 is GTSNPN, CDR2 SVGIG, per germline (reference sequence). V lost 1 base, J lost 0 bases, and 15 bases stayed unmatched. This CDR3 region has 19 residues. As DNA, the CDR3 is TGTGCCTGGAGTGCCCTCGGACTAGCAGGGCCCTATAGCACAGATACGCAGTATTTT. This codes for CAWSALGLAGPYSTDTQYF.

This clone was seen a handful of times. V gene TRBV7-2 combines with J gene TRBJ1-2; D uncertain. The germline V gene has CDR1 SGHTA and CDR2 FQGNSA. Between the trimmed V and J ends, which lost 4 bases and 2 bases, there was a span of 8 bases. This CDR3 is built from 13 residues. This CDR3 is CASSYYGNYGYTF. The CDR3 nucleotides are TGTGCCAGCAGCTACTACGGGAACTATGGCTACACCTTC. The variable domain in full, with the rest retrieved from reference TRBV7-2 and TRBJ1-2, is GAGVSQSPSNKVTEKGKDVELRCDPISGHTALYWYRQSLGQGLEFLIYFQGNSAPDKSGLPSDRFSAERTGGSVSTLTIQRTQQEDSAVYLCASSYYGNYGYTFGSGTRLTVV.